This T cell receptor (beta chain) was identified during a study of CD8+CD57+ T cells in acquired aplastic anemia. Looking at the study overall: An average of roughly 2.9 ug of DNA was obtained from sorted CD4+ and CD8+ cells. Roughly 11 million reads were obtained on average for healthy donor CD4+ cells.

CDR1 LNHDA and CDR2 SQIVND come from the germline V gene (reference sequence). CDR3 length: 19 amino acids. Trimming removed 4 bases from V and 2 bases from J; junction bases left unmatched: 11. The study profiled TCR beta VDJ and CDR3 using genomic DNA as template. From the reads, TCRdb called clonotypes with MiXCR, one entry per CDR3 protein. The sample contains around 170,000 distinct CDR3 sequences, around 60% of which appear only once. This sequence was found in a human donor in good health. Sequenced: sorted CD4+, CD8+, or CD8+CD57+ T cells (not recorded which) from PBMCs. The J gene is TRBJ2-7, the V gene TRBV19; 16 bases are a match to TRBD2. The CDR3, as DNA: TGTGCCAGTAGTACACCGGGACTAGCGGGAGGGAGTAACCCCTACGAGCAGTACTTC. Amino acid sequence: CASSTPGLAGGSNPYEQYF.